One T cell receptor (beta chain) is described in this entry. Its matching antigen is unknown. The length of the CDR3 is 16 residues. The germline V gene encodes CDR1 MNHEY and CDR2 SVGEGT. J gave up 3 bases and V 4 bases, and 8 bases lay outside the gene matches. The data stem from a study of T cell responses to AZD1222 COVID-19 vaccine. Points from the study as a whole: Donors were largely white British and mainly female; clonal diversity was possibly underestimated. Vaccination with two AZD1222 doses was followed by a rise in Spike-specific TCR breadth and depth. Only five or six AZD1222 recipients were seropositive at baseline. Spike was spanned by vaccine-associated CD4 TCRs, which were dominant at 160-218 and 743-854.

Clones were sequenced by immunoSEQ multiplex PCR, and TCRdb holds only the in-frame ones, with some missing. The table shows about 200,000 clones, with roughly 91% occurring only once. This chain uses TRBV6-2 or TRBV6-3 with TRBJ2-7, with 11 nucleotides matching TRBD2. This clonotype was obtained from an adult in good health. Specimen: peripheral blood, collected on day 0 of MenACWY control vaccination. This chain's CDR3 is CASSSPLAGVLYEQYF. The CDR3 DNA follows: TGTGCCAGCAGTTCCCCACTAGCGGGGGTGCTCTACGAGCAGTACTTC.